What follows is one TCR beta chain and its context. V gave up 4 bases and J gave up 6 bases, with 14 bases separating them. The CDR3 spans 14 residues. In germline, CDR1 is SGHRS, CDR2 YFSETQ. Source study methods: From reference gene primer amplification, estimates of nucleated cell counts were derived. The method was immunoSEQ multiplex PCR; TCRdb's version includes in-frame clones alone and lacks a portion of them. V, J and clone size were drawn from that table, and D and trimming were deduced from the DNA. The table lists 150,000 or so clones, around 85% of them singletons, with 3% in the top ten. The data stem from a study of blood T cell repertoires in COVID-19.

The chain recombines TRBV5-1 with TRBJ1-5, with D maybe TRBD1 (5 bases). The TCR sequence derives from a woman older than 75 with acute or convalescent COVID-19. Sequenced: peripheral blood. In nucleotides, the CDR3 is TGCGCCAGCAGCCCACTGGGGCAGAGTCAGCCCCAGCATTTT. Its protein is CASSPLGQSQPQHF. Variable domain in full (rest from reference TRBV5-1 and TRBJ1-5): KAGVTQTPRYLIKTRGQQVTLSCSPISGHRSVSWYQQTPGQGLQFLFEYFSETQRNKGNFPGRFSGRQFSNSRSEMNVSTLELGDSALYLCASSPLGQSQPQHFGDGTRLSIL.